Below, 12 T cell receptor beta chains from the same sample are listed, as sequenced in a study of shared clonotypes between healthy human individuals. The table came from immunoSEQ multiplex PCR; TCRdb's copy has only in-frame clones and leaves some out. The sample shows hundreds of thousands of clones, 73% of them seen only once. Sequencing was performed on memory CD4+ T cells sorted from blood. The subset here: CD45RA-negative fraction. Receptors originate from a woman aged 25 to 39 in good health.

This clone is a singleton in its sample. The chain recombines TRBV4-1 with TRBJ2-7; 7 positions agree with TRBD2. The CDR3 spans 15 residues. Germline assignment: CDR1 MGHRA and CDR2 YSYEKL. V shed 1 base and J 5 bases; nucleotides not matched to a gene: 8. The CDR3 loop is CASSQVRGGVHEQYF. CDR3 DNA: TGCGCCAGCAGCCAAGTTCGCGGGGGTGTCCACGAGCAGTACTTC.

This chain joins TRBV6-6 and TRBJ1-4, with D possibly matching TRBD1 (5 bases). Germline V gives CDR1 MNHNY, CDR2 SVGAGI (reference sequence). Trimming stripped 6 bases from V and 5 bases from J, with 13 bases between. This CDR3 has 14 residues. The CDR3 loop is CASSLDRKNEKLFF. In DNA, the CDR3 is TGTGCCAGCAGCCTCGACAGAAAAAATGAAAAACTGTTTTTT.

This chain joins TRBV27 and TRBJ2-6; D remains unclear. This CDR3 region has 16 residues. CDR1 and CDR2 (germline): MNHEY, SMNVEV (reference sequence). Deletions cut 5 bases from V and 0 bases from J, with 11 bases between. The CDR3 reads CASSPYELSGANVLTF. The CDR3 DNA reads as TGTGCCAGCAGTCCCTATGAACTCTCTGGGGCCAACGTCCTGACTTTC.

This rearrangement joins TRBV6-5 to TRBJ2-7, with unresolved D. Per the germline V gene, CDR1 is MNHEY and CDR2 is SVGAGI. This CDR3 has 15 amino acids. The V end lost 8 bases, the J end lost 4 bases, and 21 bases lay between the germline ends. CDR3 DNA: TGTGCCAGCTATCGGCCAGAGGACCGGCGGTACGAGCAGTACTTC. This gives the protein CASYRPEDRRYEQYF.

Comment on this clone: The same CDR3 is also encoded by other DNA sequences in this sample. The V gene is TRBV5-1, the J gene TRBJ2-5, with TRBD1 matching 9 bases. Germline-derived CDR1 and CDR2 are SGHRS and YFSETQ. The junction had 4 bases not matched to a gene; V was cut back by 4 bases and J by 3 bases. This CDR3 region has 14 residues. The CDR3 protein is CASSPGQGEETQYF. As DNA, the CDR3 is TGCGCCAGCAGCCCGGGACAGGGTGAAGAGACCCAGTACTTC.

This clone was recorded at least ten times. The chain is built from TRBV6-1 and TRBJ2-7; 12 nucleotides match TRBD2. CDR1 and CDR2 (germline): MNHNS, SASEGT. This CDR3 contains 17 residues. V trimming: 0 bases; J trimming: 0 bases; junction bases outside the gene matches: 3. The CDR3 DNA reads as TGTGCCAGCAGTGAAGCCCTAGCGGGAGGGCCCTCCTACGAGCAGTACTTC. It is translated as CASSEALAGGPSYEQYF.

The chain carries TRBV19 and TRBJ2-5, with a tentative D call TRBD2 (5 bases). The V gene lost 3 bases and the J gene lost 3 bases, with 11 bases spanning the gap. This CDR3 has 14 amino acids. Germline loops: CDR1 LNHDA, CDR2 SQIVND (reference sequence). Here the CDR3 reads CASSIMATKETQYF. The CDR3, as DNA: TGTGCCAGTAGTATTATGGCGACTAAAGAGACCCAGTACTTC.

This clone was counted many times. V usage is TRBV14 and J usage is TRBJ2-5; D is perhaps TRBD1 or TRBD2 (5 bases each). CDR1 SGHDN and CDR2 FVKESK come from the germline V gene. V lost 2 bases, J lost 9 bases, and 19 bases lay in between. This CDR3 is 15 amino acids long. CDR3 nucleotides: TGTGCCAGCAGCCAATTGGCCAGCGGCATAGGGGCCCAGTACTTC. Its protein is CASSQLASGIGAQYF.

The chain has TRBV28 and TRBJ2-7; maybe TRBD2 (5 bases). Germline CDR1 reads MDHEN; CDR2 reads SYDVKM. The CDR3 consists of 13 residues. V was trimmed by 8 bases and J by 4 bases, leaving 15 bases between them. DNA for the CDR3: TGTGCCAGCGGACCCGCCCGAGGGTACGAGCAGTACTTC. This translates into CASGPARGYEQYF.

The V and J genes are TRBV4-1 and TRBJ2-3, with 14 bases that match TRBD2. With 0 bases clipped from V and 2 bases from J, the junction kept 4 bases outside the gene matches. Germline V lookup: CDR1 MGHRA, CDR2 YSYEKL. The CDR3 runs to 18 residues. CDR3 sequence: CASSQDRGLAGVTDTQYF. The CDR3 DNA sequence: TGCGCCAGCAGCCAAGATAGGGGACTAGCGGGGGTCACAGATACGCAGTATTTT.

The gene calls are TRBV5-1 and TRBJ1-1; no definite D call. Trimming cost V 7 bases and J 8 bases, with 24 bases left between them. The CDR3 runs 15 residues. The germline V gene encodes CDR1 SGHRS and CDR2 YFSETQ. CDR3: CASSTGRTSGIEAFF. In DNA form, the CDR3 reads TGCGCCAGCTCCACTGGGCGGACCTCTGGGATCGAAGCTTTCTTT.

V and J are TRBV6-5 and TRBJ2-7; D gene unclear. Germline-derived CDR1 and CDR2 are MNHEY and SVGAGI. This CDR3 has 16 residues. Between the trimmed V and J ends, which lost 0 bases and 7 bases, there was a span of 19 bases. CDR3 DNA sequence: TGTGCCAGCAGTTACTCGAATTCGGCAGCGTGGTGGGAGCAGTACTTC. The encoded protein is CASSYSNSAAWWEQYF.